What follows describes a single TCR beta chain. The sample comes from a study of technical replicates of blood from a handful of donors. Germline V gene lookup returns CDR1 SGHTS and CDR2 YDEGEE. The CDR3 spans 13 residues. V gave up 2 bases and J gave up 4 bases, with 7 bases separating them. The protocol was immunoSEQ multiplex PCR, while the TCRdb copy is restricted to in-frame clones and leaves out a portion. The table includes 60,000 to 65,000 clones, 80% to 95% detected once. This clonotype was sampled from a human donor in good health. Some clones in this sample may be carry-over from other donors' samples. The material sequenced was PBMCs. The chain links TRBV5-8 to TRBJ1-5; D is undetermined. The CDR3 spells CASSLGDNQPQHF. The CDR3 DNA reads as TGTGCCAGCAGCTTAGGAGATAATCAGCCCCAGCATTTT.